The 32 T cell receptor beta chains presented below share a single source sample, sequenced in a study of radiotherapy plus CTLA-4 blockade in lung cancer. Assay used: immunoSEQ multiplex PCR; TCRdb lists only in-frame clones, some missing. The sample holds 50,000 to 65,000 clones, roughly 80% seen once. The material sequenced was peripheral blood, taken from a patient treated with radiotherapy plus ipilimumab. These receptors originate from a human donor with non-small cell lung cancer who had a complete response to radiotherapy plus ipilimumab.

The genes are TRBV5-4 and TRBJ2-7, with D maybe TRBD1 (6 bases). Germline values: CDR1 SGHNT, CDR2 YYREEE (reference sequence). Trimming shortened V by 2 bases and J by 5 bases, and 8 bases separated the two germline ends. The length of the CDR3 is 12 residues. CDR3 in DNA: TGTGCCAGCAGCTTCGACAGGAACGAGCAGTACTTC. As protein: CASSFDRNEQYF.

This clone was detected once. The rearrangement links TRBV28 to TRBJ2-5; D gene ambiguous. With 2 bases removed from V and 5 bases from J, the gap between germline ends came to 15 bases. Germline values: CDR1 MDHEN, CDR2 SYDVKM. The CDR3 is made up of 15 amino acids. DNA for the CDR3: TGTGCCAGCAGTTTAGTCTTTGAAAAACGGGAGACCCAGTACTTC. It yields the protein CASSLVFEKRETQYF.

The gene calls are TRBV4-3 and TRBJ2-1; 9 nucleotides line up with TRBD1. Per germline, CDR1 LGHNA and CDR2 YSLEER. The CDR3 length is 16 residues. The V segment lost 0 bases and the J segment 6 bases; nucleotides outside the gene matches: 6. CDR3 bases: TGCGCCAGCAGCCAAGATCGGACAGGGGACCGCAATGAGCAGTTCTTC. This encodes CASSQDRTGDRNEQFF.

The chain employs TRBV6-5 and TRBJ1-2, with D hard to call. The germline gives CDR1 MNHEY, CDR2 SVGAGI. V lost 5 bases to trimming and J lost 0 bases, with 10 bases between them. The CDR3 covers 14 residues. This chain's CDR3 is CASSRHDANYGYTF. In DNA form, the CDR3 reads TGTGCCAGCAGTAGACACGACGCTAACTATGGCTACACCTTC.

The chain joins TRBV5-4 to TRBJ1-2; D is unresolved. Trimming left V 0 bases short and J 4 bases short, with 10 bases between. Germline V gene sequence: CDR1 SGHNT, CDR2 YYREEE (reference sequence). The CDR3 is made up of 14 amino acids. CDR3 sequence reads: CASSLAVEVYGYTF. The DNA for the CDR3 is TGTGCCAGCAGCTTGGCGGTGGAGGTCTATGGCTACACCTTC.

This rearrangement joins TRBV7-6 to TRBJ2-1; 8 nucleotides agree with TRBD1. The germline V gene has CDR1 SGHVS and CDR2 FNYEAQ. Germline trimming cut 5 bases from V and 7 bases from J; bases unmatched to any gene: 13. This CDR3 region has 16 residues. CDR3 coding DNA: TGTGCCAGCAGCCTAAGGGGAACAGGGGGTGAGAATGAGCAGTTCTTC. As protein: CASSLRGTGGENEQFF.

This clone came up a few times. This chain joins TRBV7-8 and TRBJ1-5; no definite D call. Germline V gene data show CDR1 as SGHVS and CDR2 as FQNEAQ. The V end lost 3 bases, the J end lost 5 bases, and 11 bases lay between the germline ends. This CDR3 contains 14 residues. CDR3 DNA sequence: TGTGCCAGCAGCTTTCGTCTGAGGGATCAGCCCCAGCATTTT. It specifies CASSFRLRDQPQHF.

This chain links TRBV5-6 with TRBJ2-7; D unresolved. V was clipped by 0 bases and J by 0 bases, with 16 bases between them. The length of the CDR3 is 17 residues. From germline, CDR1 is SGHDT and CDR2 YYEEEE. The CDR3, as DNA: TGTGCCAGCAGCTTGGGCGCTTTGGGCGCGAGCTCCTACGAGCAGTACTTC. Translation: CASSLGALGASSYEQYF.

This chain links TRBV4-2 with TRBJ2-5; 9 bases agree with TRBD2. In germline, CDR1 is LGHNA, CDR2 YNFKEQ. The CDR3 is 19 residues long. V lost 0 bases, J lost 0 bases, and 11 bases stayed unmatched. Here the CDR3 reads CASSQDLIAGALYQETQYF. CDR3 sequence (DNA): TGTGCCAGCAGCCAAGATCTGATAGCGGGGGCTTTGTACCAAGAGACCCAGTACTTC.

This rearrangement joins TRBV5-1 to TRBJ2-7; D is unclear. V lost 3 bases and J lost 3, with 7 bases in between. Germline V gene lookup returns CDR1 SGHRS and CDR2 YFSETQ. The CDR3 is 12 amino acids. The DNA for the CDR3 is TGCGCCAGCAGCTCTGTCCTCTACGAGCAGTACTTC. Its translation: CASSSVLYEQYF.

The sample holds one count of this clone. The chain uses TRBV29-1 and TRBJ2-7; TRBD1 agrees at 9 bases. This CDR3 region has 13 residues. V dropped 7 bases and J dropped 6; count of bases not matched to a gene: 10. Germline V CDR1 and CDR2: SQVTM, ANQGSEA. The CDR3 spells CSATVGQGTEQYV. The CDR3 nucleotides are TGCAGCGCCACCGTAGGACAGGGGACCGAGCAGTACGTC.

The chain joins TRBV27 to TRBJ1-1; no reliable D call. The CDR3 runs 14 residues. CDR1 and CDR2 (germline): MNHEY, SMNVEV (reference sequence). V was clipped by 2 bases and J by 4 bases, with 11 bases between them. CDR3 sequence: CASSLNPTRTEAFF. CDR3 DNA sequence: TGTGCCAGCAGTTTAAATCCAACTCGCACTGAAGCTTTCTTT.

The chain couples TRBV4-3 to TRBJ1-2; possibly TRBD1 for D (5 bases). This CDR3 is built from 15 residues. V was clipped by 2 bases and J by 4 bases, with 14 bases between them. Germline CDR1 LGHNA, CDR2 YSLEER. CDR3 bases: TGCGCCAGCAGCCAATCCCTCGGGGGTGGCTATGGCTACACCTTC. It is translated as CASSQSLGGGYGYTF.

The chain links TRBV2 to TRBJ2-2, with D tentatively TRBD1 (6 bases). The germline CDR1 and CDR2 sequences are SNHLY and FYNNEI. CDR3 length: 12 amino acids. The V end lost 6 bases, the J end lost 7 bases, and 9 bases lay between the germline ends. CDR3 region: CASSRQDGELFF. CDR3 coding DNA: TGTGCCAGCAGCCGACAGGACGGGGAGCTGTTTTTT.

The chain couples TRBV5-1 to TRBJ2-3; D is possibly TRBD1 (5 bases). The CDR3 contains 15 residues. V lost 0 bases and J 5 bases, leaving 13 bases between the germline ends. The germline gives CDR1 SGHRS, CDR2 YFSETQ. As DNA, the CDR3 is TGCGCCAGCAGCTTGGTAGAACGGCAGGGAGATACGCAGTATTTT. Translation: CASSLVERQGDTQYF.

This clone was counted once. This rearrangement joins TRBV5-1 to TRBJ2-3; 14 bases map to TRBD2. Germline loops: CDR1 SGHRS, CDR2 YFSETQ. J gave up 4 bases and V 2 bases, and 6 bases lay outside the gene matches. The CDR3 spans 17 residues. The CDR3 coding sequence is TGCGCCAGCAGCTTTGGGACTAGCGGGAGTATCGCAGATACGCAGTATTTT. Protein sequence: CASSFGTSGSIADTQYF.

The chain links TRBV6-6 to TRBJ1-1; D is unclear. The CDR3 sequence is 11 residues long. In germline, CDR1 is MNHNY, CDR2 SVGAGI (reference sequence). Trimming shortened V by 11 bases and J by 1 base, and 8 bases separated the two germline ends. The CDR3 here is CAAEGNTEAFF. CDR3 coding DNA: TGTGCCGCTGAGGGGAACACTGAAGCTTTCTTT.

The chain combines TRBV27 with TRBJ2-5; 10 nucleotides line up with TRBD1. The CDR3 contains 17 residues. Germline-derived CDR1 and CDR2 are MNHEY and SMNVEV (reference sequence). V gave up 4 bases and J gave up 4 bases; unmatched junction bases: 12. The CDR3 reads CASSSSSTGGWSETQYF. In DNA, the CDR3 is TGTGCCAGCAGTTCCTCCTCGACAGGGGGCTGGTCAGAGACCCAGTACTTC.

The V and J genes are TRBV5-1 and TRBJ1-4; TRBD1 aligns across 9 bases. V gave up 4 bases and J gave up 5 bases; unmatched junction bases: 6. Germline CDR1 reads SGHRS; CDR2 reads YFSETQ. The CDR3 is 15 amino acids. The CDR3 is CASSRRQGDNEKLFF. As DNA, the CDR3 is TGCGCCAGCAGCCGGAGACAGGGGGACAATGAAAAACTGTTTTTT. Complete variable domain (other parts from reference TRBV5-1 and TRBJ1-4): KAGVTQTPRYLIKTRGQQVTLSCSPISGHRSVSWYQQTPGQGLQFLFEYFSETQRNKGNFPGRFSGRQFSNSRSEMNVSTLELGDSALYLCASSRRQGDNEKLFFGSGTQLSVL.

The chain joins TRBV19 to TRBJ2-3, with D tentatively TRBD2 (6 bases). The length of the CDR3 is 15 residues. Trimming removed 4 bases from V and 6 bases from J, with 17 bases in between. Looked up from germline, CDR1 is LNHDA and CDR2 is SQIVND (reference sequence). CDR3: CASSTGRLGTDTQYF. The DNA of the CDR3 is TGTGCCAGTAGTACAGGAAGACTAGGGACGGATACGCAGTATTTT.

This clone was counted between two and nine times. CDR3 sequence (DNA): TGTGCCAGTAGCCGGACAGGGGTGCTCGGTGAAAAACTGTTTTTT. This codes for CASSRTGVLGEKLFF. V gene TRBV19 combines with J gene TRBJ1-4; 9 bases are a match to TRBD1. The germline gives CDR1 LNHDA, CDR2 SQIVND (reference sequence). V lost 6 bases and J lost 7; bases outside the gene matches: 9. The CDR3 sequence is 15 residues long.

V is TRBV10-2 and J is TRBJ2-7, with 7 bases that match TRBD2. Germline V gene sequence: CDR1 WSHSY, CDR2 SAAADI. V shed 3 bases, J shed 3 bases, and the junction held 8 bases outside the gene matches. The CDR3 covers 15 residues. CDR3 amino acids: CASSDLGGSFYEQYF. The CDR3 bases are TGCGCCAGCAGTGATCTGGGAGGGTCTTTCTACGAGCAGTACTTC.

The chain has TRBV6-6 and TRBJ2-5, with 10 bases matching TRBD2. This CDR3 is 15 amino acids long. The germline V gene encodes CDR1 MNHNY and CDR2 SVGAGI (reference sequence). The V segment lost 4 bases and the J segment 4 bases; nucleotides outside the gene matches: 6. The CDR3 DNA follows: TGTGCCAGCAGTTCCCAAGCGGGGGGGGCAGAGACCCAGTACTTC. Translated: CASSSQAGGAETQYF.

The chain links TRBV2 to TRBJ2-7; 10 bases line up with TRBD1. The CDR3 is made up of 15 amino acids. V trimming: 2 bases; J trimming: 5 bases; junction bases outside the gene matches: 6. The germline CDR1 and CDR2 sequences are SNHLY and FYNNEI. The CDR3 DNA reads as TGTGCCAGCAGTGAAACGACAGGGGGCTTGAACGAGCAGTACTTC. Translating it yields CASSETTGGLNEQYF.

The chain is built from TRBV6-5 and TRBJ1-2, with 9 bases that match TRBD1. CDR1 and CDR2 (germline): MNHEY, SVGAGI. Trimming took 10 bases from V and 4 from J; bases not matched to a gene: 10. This CDR3 region has 14 residues. CDR3 bases: TGTGCCATTACGCCGGGACAGGGCGGCTATGGCTACACCTTC. Encoded protein: CAITPGQGGYGYTF.

The chain is built from TRBV30 and TRBJ2-7; 11 nucleotides agree with TRBD2. This CDR3 spans 17 amino acids. Germline assignment: CDR1 GTSNPN and CDR2 SVGIG (reference sequence). After removal of 5 bases from V and 0 bases from J, the junction contained 12 bases not matched to a gene. The CDR3 is CAWHTSGGARSSYEQYF. The CDR3 DNA sequence: TGTGCCTGGCATACTAGCGGGGGCGCAAGAAGCTCCTACGAGCAGTACTTC.

About this clone itself: A junction end diverges from the germline sequence, so it may reflect a read error. The chain has TRBV7-7 and TRBJ2-6; D is undetermined. Germline CDR1 SSHAT, CDR2 FNYEAQ (reference sequence). CDR3 length: 15 residues. CDR3 in amino acids: CASSPRSSGANVLTF. The CDR3 nucleotides are TGTGCTAGCAGCCCCCGCAGCTCTGGGGCCAACGTCCTGACTTTC.

This clone was observed a single time. The chain carries TRBV29-1 and TRBJ1-1, with unresolved D. The ends were cut back, 4 bases at V and 1 base at J, with 10 bases in the middle. Germline V lookup: CDR1 SQVTM, CDR2 ANQGSEA. The CDR3 has 13 residues. CDR3 region: CSVVAQRNTEAFF. The CDR3 DNA follows: TGCAGCGTTGTGGCACAAAGGAACACTGAAGCTTTCTTT.

The chain links TRBV5-1 to TRBJ2-1; 8 bases align to TRBD1. Germline V lookup: CDR1 SGHRS, CDR2 YFSETQ. V trimming: 5 bases; J trimming: 0 bases; junction bases outside the gene matches: 10. CDR3 size: 17 residues. As DNA, the CDR3 is TGCGCCAGCAGGTTTAGGTTTCAGGGGGCCTCCTACAATGAGCAGTTCTTC. Encoded protein: CASRFRFQGASYNEQFF.

The rearrangement joins TRBV2 to TRBJ1-3; TRBD1 aligns across 7 bases. The CDR3 contains 15 residues. After removal of 9 bases from V and 2 bases from J, the junction contained 10 bases not matched to a gene. Germline CDR1 reads SNHLY; CDR2 reads FYNNEI. CDR3 region: CARTNDRVAGNTIYF. DNA for the CDR3: TGTGCCAGAACTAATGACAGGGTCGCTGGAAACACCATATATTTT.

This sequence joins TRBV6-5 and TRBJ1-2; no definite D call. V gave up 0 bases and J gave up 4 bases, with 9 bases separating them. The CDR3 has 14 amino acids. Per the germline V gene, CDR1 is MNHEY and CDR2 is SVGAGI. CDR3 in amino acids: CASSYSRGTYGYTF. As DNA, the CDR3 is TGTGCCAGCAGTTACTCTCGGGGTACCTATGGCTACACCTTC.

The gene calls are TRBV18 and TRBJ1-2, with 9 bases fitting TRBD1. This CDR3 comprises 18 residues. Germline CDR1 reads KGHSH; CDR2 reads LQKENI. J was trimmed by 6 bases and V by 6 bases; bases with no gene match: 20. The CDR3 region is CASSSNPSGTGSPDGYTF. CDR3 nucleotides: TGTGCCAGCTCGTCGAACCCCTCCGGGACAGGGTCTCCCGATGGCTACACCTTC. The whole variable domain, filled in from reference TRBV18 and TRBJ1-2, reads NAGVMQNPRHLVRRRGQEARLRCSPMKGHSHVYWYRQLPEEGLKFMVYLQKENIIDESGMPKERFSAEFPKEGPSILRIQQVVRGDSAAYFCASSSNPSGTGSPDGYTFGSGTRLTVV.